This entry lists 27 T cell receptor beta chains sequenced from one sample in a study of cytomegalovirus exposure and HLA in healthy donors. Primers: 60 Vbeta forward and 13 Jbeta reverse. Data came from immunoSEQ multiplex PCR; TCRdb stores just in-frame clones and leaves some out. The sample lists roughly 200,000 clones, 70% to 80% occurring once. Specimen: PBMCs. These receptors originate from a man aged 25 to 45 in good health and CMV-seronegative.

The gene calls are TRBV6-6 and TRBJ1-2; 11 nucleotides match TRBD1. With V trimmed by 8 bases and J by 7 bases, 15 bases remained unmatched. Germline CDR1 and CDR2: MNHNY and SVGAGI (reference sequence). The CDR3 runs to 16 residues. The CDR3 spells CASLTSDRGLSGGYTF. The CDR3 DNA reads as TGTGCCAGCCTCACTTCGGACAGGGGGCTCAGTGGTGGCTACACCTTC.

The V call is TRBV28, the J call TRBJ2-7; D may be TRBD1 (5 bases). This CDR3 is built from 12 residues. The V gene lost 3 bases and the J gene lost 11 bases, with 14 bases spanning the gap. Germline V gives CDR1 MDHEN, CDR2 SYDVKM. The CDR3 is CASSLSQGRKYF. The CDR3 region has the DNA TGTGCCAGCAGTTTGTCCCAGGGTAGGAAGTACTTC.

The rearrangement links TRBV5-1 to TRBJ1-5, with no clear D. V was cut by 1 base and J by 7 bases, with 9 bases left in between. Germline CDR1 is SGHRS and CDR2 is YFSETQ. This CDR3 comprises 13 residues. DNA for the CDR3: TGCGCCAGCAGCTTGCAAGGGAGCCAGCCCCAGCATTTT. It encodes CASSLQGSQPQHF.

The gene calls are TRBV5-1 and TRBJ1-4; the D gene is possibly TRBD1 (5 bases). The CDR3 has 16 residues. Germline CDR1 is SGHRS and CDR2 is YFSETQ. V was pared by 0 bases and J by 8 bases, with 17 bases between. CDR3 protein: CASSLVSGPGWEKLFF. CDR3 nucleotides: TGCGCCAGCAGCTTGGTCTCTGGGCCAGGGTGGGAAAAACTGTTTTTT.

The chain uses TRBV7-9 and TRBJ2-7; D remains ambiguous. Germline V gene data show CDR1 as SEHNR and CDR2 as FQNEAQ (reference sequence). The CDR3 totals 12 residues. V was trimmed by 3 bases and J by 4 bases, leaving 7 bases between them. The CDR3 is CASSFSGYEQYF. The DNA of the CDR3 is TGTGCCAGCAGCTTTTCAGGATACGAGCAGTACTTC.

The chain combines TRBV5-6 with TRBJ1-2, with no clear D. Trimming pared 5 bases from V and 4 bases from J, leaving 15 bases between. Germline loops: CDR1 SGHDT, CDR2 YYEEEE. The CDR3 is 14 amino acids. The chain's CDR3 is CASRSLQSLYGYTF. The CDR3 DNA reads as TGTGCCAGCAGGTCCCTCCAGTCTCTCTATGGCTACACCTTC.

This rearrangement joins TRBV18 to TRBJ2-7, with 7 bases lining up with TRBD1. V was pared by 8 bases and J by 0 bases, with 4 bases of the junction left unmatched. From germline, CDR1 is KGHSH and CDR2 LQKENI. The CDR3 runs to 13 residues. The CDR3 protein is CASRDRVSYEQYF. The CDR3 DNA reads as TGTGCCAGCCGAGACAGGGTCTCCTACGAGCAGTACTTC.

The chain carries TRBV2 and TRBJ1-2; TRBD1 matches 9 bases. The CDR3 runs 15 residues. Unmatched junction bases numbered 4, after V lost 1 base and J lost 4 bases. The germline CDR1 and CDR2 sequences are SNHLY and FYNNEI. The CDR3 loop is CASSEDRGLSYGYTF. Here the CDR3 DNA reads TGTGCCAGCAGTGAAGACAGGGGGCTAAGCTATGGCTACACCTTC.

In nucleotides, the CDR3 is TGTGCCAGCAGTGGACCCGGGACAGGGGGTGGGACGGGCAATCAGCCCCAGCATTTT. Its protein product is CASSGPGTGGGTGNQPQHF. The gene calls are TRBV2 and TRBJ1-5, with 11 bases that match TRBD1. The CDR3 contains 19 residues. J lost 2 bases, V lost 4 bases, and 13 bases had no gene match. Germline V gene lookup returns CDR1 SNHLY and CDR2 FYNNEI.

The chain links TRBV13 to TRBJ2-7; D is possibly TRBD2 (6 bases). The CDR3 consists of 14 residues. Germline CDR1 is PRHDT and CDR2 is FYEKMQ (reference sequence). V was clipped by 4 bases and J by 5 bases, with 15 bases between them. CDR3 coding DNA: TGTGCCAGCAGCTCCGGGACTCAGAGGGACGAGCAGTACTTC. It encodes CASSSGTQRDEQYF.

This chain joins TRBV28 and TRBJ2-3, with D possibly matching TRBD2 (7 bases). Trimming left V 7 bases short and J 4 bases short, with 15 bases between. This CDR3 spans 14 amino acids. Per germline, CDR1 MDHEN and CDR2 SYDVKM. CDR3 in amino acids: CASTSGGLPDTQYF. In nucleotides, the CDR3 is TGTGCCAGCACTTCCGGGGGGCTTCCAGATACGCAGTATTTT.

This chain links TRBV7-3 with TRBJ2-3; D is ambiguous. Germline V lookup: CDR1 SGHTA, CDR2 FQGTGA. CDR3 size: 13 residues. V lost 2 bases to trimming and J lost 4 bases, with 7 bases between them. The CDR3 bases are TGTGCCAGCAGCTTACAGGTCGCAGATACGCAGTATTTT. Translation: CASSLQVADTQYF. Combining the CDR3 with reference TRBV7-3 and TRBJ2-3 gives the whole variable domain GAGVSQTPSNKVTEKGKYVELRCDPISGHTALYWYRQSLGQGPEFLIYFQGTGAADDSGLPNDRFFAVRPEGSVSTLKIQRTERGDSAVYLCASSLQVADTQYFGPGTRLTVL.

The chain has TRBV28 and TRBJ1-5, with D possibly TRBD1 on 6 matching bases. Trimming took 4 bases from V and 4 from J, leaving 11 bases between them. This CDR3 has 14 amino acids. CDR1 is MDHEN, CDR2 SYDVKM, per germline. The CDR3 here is CASSSDRKNQPQHF. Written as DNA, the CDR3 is TGTGCCAGCAGTTCCGACAGGAAAAATCAGCCCCAGCATTTT.

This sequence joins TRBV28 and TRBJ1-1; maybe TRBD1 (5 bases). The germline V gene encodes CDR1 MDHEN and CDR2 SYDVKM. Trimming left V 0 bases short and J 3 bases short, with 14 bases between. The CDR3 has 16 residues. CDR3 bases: TGTGCCAGCAGTTTATGGTCGGCAGGGTCGGACACTGAAGCTTTCTTT. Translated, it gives CASSLWSAGSDTEAFF.

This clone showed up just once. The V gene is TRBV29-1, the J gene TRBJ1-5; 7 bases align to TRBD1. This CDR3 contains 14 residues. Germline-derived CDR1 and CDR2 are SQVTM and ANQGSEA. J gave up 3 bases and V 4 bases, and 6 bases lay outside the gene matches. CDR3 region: CSVVLGTVNQPQHF. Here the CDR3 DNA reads TGCAGCGTTGTGTTAGGGACAGTCAATCAGCCCCAGCATTTT. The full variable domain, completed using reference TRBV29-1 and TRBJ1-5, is SAVISQKPSRDICQRGTSLTIQCQVDSQVTMMFWYRQQPGQSLTLIATANQGSEATYESGFVIDKFPISRPNLTFSTLTVSNMSPEDSSIYLCSVVLGTVNQPQHFGDGTRLSIL.

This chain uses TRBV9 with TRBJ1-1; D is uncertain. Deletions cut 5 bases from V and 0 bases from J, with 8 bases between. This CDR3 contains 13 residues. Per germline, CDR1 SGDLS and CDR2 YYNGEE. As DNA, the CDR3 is TGTGCCAGCAGGTCCGGGGTGAACACTGAAGCTTTCTTT. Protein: CASRSGVNTEAFF.

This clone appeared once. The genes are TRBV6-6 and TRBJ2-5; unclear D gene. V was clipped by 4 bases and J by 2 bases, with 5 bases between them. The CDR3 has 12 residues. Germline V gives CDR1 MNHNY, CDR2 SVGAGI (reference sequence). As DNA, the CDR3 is TGTGCCAGCAGTTCCCTTCAAGAGACCCAGTACTTC. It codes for CASSSLQETQYF.

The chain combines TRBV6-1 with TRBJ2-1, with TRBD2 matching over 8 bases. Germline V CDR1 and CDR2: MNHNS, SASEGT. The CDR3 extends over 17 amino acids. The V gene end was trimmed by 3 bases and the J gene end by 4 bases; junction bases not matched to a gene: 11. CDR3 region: CASSDDKGLDTYNEQFF. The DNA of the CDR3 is TGTGCCAGCAGTGATGATAAGGGACTAGATACTTACAATGAGCAGTTCTTC.

CDR3 loop: CASSFSGRPYEQYF. Here the CDR3 DNA reads TGTGCCAGCAGCTTTAGCGGGAGGCCTTACGAGCAGTACTTC. The chain is built from TRBV5-6 and TRBJ2-7; 10 nucleotides align to TRBD2. Germline trimming cut 2 bases from V and 4 bases from J; bases unmatched to any gene: 3. This CDR3 spans 14 amino acids. The germline V gene has CDR1 SGHDT and CDR2 YYEEEE.

Here the CDR3 reads CATSRGAHGRTYEQYF. The DNA for the CDR3 is TGTGCCACCAGCAGAGGGGCACATGGGCGAACCTACGAGCAGTACTTC. The gene calls are TRBV15 and TRBJ2-7; D gene uncertain. The CDR3 is 16 amino acids. V was trimmed by 1 base and J by 2 bases, leaving 15 bases between them. The germline V gene encodes CDR1 LNHNV and CDR2 YYDKDF (reference sequence).

This chain's CDR3 is CASSLLAGSRLDEQFF. The CDR3 region has the DNA TGTGCCAGCAGCTTACTAGCGGGATCCCGTTTGGATGAGCAGTTCTTC. The V gene is TRBV7-9, the J gene TRBJ2-1; TRBD2 matches 9 bases. V was clipped by 2 bases and J by 8 bases; unmatched bases: 10. CDR3 length: 16 amino acids. The germline V gene has CDR1 SEHNR and CDR2 FQNEAQ (reference sequence).

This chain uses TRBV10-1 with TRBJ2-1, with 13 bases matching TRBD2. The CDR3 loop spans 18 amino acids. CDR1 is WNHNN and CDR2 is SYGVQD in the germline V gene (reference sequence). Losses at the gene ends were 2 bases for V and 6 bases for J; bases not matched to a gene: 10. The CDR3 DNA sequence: TGCGCCAGCAGTGAGCTAAAAACTAGCGGGAGGGGGCTCAATGAGCAGTTCTTC. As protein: CASSELKTSGRGLNEQFF.

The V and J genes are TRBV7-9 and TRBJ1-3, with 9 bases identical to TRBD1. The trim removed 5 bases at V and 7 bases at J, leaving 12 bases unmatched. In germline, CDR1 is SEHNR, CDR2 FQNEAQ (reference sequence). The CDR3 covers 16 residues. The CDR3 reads CASSRVAGQGRNTIYF. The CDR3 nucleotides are TGTGCCAGCAGCCGGGTGGCGGGACAGGGAAGGAACACCATATATTTT.

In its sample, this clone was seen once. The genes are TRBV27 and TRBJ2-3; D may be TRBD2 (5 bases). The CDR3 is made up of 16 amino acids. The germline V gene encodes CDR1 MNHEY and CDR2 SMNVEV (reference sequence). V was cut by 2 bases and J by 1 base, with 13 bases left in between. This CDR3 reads CASSLLQAGGTDTQYF. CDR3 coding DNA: TGTGCCAGCAGTTTACTCCAGGCCGGGGGCACAGATACGCAGTATTTT.

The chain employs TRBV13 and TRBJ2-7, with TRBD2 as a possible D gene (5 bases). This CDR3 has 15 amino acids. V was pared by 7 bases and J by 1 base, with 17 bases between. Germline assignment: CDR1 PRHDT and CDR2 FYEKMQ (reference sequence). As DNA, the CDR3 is TGTGCCAGCACCCAGCTGGCGGGCCCATCCTACGAGCAGTACTTC. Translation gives CASTQLAGPSYEQYF.

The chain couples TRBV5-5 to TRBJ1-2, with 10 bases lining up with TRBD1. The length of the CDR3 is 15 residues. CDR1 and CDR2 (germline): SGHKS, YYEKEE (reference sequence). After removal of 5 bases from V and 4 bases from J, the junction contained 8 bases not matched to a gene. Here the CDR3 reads CASRTGTGDLYGYTF. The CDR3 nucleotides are TGTGCCAGCAGGACCGGGACAGGGGATCTCTATGGCTACACCTTC. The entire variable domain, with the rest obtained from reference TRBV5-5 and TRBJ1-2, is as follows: DAGVTQSPTHLIKTRGQQVTLRCSPISGHKSVSWYQQVLGQGPQFIFQYYEKEERGRGNFPDRFSARQFPNYSSELNVNALLLGDSALYLCASRTGTGDLYGYTFGSGTRLTVV.

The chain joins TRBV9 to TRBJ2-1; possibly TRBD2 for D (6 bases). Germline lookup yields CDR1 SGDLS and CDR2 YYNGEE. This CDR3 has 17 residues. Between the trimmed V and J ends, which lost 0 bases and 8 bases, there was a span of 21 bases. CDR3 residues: CASSVDVATRRRHEQFF. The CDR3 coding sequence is TGTGCCAGCAGCGTAGATGTTGCGACTAGGAGGAGGCATGAGCAGTTCTTC.